The T cell receptor (beta chain) described here comes from a study of T cell changes during pregnancy in multiple sclerosis (dated by TCRdb to between 2018 and 2020). Regarding the research as a whole: In women with multiple sclerosis, the researchers looked at how the T cell repertoire shifted as pregnancy progressed.

The CDR3 runs 13 amino acids, cysteine and phenylalanine included. The DNA shown is the 39-base CDR3, in frame from base 1. The junction carries 10 bases between V and J, which are trimmed by 6 bases and 2 bases respectively. The germline V gene gives CDR1 as WSHSY and CDR2 as SAAADI. A word on this clone: The antigen this receptor binds is unknown. Base quality data are lacking; no much larger clone is found one base away.

The library was produced with the immunoSEQ multiplex PCR assay. In its TCRdb copy, this immuneACCESS table keeps in-frame sequences only and misses some clones. Where compared with another copy, unresolved V genes explain less than half of these, and the others have no known cause. The sample includes about 44,000 clones, with about 89% observed a single time. The ten largest clones add up to roughly 0.57% of the sample. The sequence links TRBV10-2 to TRBJ1-1; the D segment could be TRBD1, given 6 matching bases. This receptor was identified in a female donor with multiple sclerosis, enrolled in a pregnancy study. The sample consisted of CD4+ T cells from peripheral blood mononuclear cells, taken in the first trimester of pregnancy. The nucleotides are TGCGCCAGCAGCGGGACATTTAACACTGAAGCTTTCTTT. The resulting protein is CASSGTFNTEAFF.